The sequence of this T cell receptor (beta chain) was determined in a study of T cells in Graves' hyperthyroidism and ophthalmopathy. The ends lost 1 base at V and 5 bases at J; junction bases unmatched: 9. The CDR3 is made up of 16 amino acids. The germline V gene encodes CDR1 SGHNT and CDR2 YYREEE (reference sequence). This clonotype has a count of ten or more. TCR beta CDR3 region amplification was performed from RNA transcripts. The primer set for the first-round RT-PCR of the TCR CDR3 was HTBI. One entry per CDR3 protein, called by TCRdb with MiXCR from the multiplex PCR reads. The table includes 280,000 or so distinct CDR3 sequences, 20% to 25% detected once. These patients, aged 18 to 65, had recently diagnosed hyperthyroidism lasting under 2 months.

Material for sequencing was blood. The chain combines TRBV5-4 with TRBJ1-1; TRBD1 matches at 9 bases. The receptor comes from a man aged 35 to 55 with Graves' hyperthyroidism that later progressed to Graves' ophthalmopathy. In nucleotides, the CDR3 is TGTGCCAGCAGCTTGACTGGACAGGGGCGAGGGACTGAAGCTTTCTTT. Protein: CASSLTGQGRGTEAFF.